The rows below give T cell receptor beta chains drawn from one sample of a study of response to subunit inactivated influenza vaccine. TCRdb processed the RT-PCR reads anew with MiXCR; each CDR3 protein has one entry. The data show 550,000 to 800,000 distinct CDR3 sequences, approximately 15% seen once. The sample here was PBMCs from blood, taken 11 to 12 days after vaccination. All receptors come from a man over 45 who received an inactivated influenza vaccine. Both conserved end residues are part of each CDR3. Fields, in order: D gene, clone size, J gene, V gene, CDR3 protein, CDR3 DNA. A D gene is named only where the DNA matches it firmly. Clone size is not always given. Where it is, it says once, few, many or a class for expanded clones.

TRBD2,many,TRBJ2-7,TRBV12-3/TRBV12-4,CASSLGSGSYEQYF,TGTGCCAGCAGTTTGGGTAGCGGGAGCTACGAGCAGTACTTC
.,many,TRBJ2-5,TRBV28,CASRRAGYGETQYF,TGTGCCAGCAGGCGGGCGGGATATGGGGAGACCCAGTACTTC
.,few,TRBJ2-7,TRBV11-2,CASSLEGGPDSYEQYF,TGTGCCAGCAGCTTAGAGGGGGGTCCAGACTCCTACGAGCAGTACTTC
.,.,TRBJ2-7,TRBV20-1,CSAAADSYPNSYEQYF,TGCAGTGCTGCGGCCGACAGCTACCCAAACTCCTACGAGCAGTACTTC
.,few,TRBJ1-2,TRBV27,CASSLVSGHYGYTF,TGTGCCAGCAGTTTGGTGTCCGGGCACTATGGCTACACCTTC
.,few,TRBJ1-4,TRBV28,CASGSGVWEKLFF,TGTGCCAGCGGTTCGGGTGTCTGGGAAAAACTGTTTTTT
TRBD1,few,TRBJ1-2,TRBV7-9,CASSSGTGRDYGYTF,TGTGCCAGCAGCTCCGGGACAGGGAGGGACTATGGCTACACCTTC
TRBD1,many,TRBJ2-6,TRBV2,CASSRDRASGANVLTF,TGTGCCAGCAGTAGGGACAGAGCCTCTGGGGCCAACGTCCTGACTTTC
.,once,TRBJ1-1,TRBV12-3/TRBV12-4,CASRRPGVGTEAFF,TGTGCCAGCAGGAGACCAGGGGTCGGGACTGAAGCTTTCTTT
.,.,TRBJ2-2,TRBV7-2,CASSFNWVSGELFF,TGTGCCAGCAGCTTCAACTGGGTCAGCGGGGAGCTGTTTTTT
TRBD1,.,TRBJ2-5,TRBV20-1,CSARDIMPSGQGQETQYF,TGCAGTGCTAGAGATATAATGCCTTCGGGACAGGGTCAAGAGACCCAGTACTTC
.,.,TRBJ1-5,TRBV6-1,CASSDNQPQHF,TGTGCCAGCAGCGACAATCAGCCCCAGCATTTT
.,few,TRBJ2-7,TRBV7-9,CASSSGIYEQYF,TGTGCCAGCAGCTCGGGTATCTACGAGCAGTACTTC
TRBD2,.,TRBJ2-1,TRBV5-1,CASSKGLAGVGVNEQFF,TGCGCCAGCTCAAAGGGACTAGCGGGGGTTGGGGTCAATGAGCAGTTCTTC
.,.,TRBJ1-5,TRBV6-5,CASSYGRRYSNQPQHF,TGTGCCAGCAGTTATGGACGGAGGTATAGCAATCAGCCCCAGCATTTT
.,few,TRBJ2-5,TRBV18,CASSLRASSETQYF,TGTGCCAGCTCTCTCAGAGCTAGCAGCGAGACCCAGTACTTC
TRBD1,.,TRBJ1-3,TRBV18,CASSRTGGAGDTIYF,TGTGCCAGCTCACGGACAGGGGGCGCCGGGGACACCATATATTTT
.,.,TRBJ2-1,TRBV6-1,CASSEARPQLNNEQFF,TGTGCCAGCAGTGAAGCGCGTCCACAACTCAACAATGAGCAGTTCTTC
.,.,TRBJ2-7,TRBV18,CASSLSDVSEQYF,TGTGCCAGCTCACTCTCCGATGTGTCGGAGCAGTACTTC
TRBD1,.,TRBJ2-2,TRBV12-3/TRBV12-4,CASRSAGRGSTGELFF,TGTGCCAGCAGATCGGCGGGCAGGGGGAGCACCGGGGAGCTGTTTTTT
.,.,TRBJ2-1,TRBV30,CAWRGPGLPYNEQFF,TGTGCCTGGAGGGGCCCGGGACTCCCTTACAATGAGCAGTTCTTC
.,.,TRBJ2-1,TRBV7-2,CASSLDIATLYNEQFF,TGTGCCAGCAGCTTAGATATAGCAACATTGTACAATGAGCAGTTCTTC
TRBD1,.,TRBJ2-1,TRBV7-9,CASSSTGAQFF,TGTGCCAGCAGCTCAACAGGGGCGCAGTTCTTC
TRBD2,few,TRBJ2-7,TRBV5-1,CASSLSAGGAYEQYF,TGCGCCAGCAGCTTGAGTGCGGGGGGTGCCTACGAGCAGTACTTC
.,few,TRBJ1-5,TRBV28,CASFQSALGNQPQHF,TGTGCCAGCTTCCAGTCGGCACTGGGCAATCAGCCCCAGCATTTT
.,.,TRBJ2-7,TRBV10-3,CATPRRGPEQYF,TGTGCCACCCCACGGAGGGGCCCCGAGCAGTACTTC
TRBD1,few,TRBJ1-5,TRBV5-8,CASSLEGGAYNQPQHF,TGTGCCAGCAGCTTGGAAGGGGGCGCATACAATCAGCCCCAGCATTTT
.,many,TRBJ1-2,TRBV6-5,CASSYFGQHGGYTF,TGTGCCAGCAGTTACTTCGGACAGCATGGTGGCTACACCTTC
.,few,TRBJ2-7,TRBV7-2,CASSFQQTYEQYF,TGTGCCAGCAGCTTCCAGCAAACCTACGAGCAGTACTTC
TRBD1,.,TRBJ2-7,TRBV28,CASNDRGRSYEQYF,TGTGCCAGCAACGACAGGGGGAGGTCCTACGAGCAGTACTTC
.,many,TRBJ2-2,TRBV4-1,CASSQSGETGELFF,TGCGCCAGCAGCCAATCAGGGGAGACCGGGGAGCTGTTTTTT
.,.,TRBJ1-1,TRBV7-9,CASSLGGVVNTEAFF,TGTGCCAGCAGCTTAGGAGGGGTGGTGAACACTGAAGCTTTCTTT
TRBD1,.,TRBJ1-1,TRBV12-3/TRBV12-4,CASSATGGTEAFF,TGTGCCAGCAGTGCGACAGGGGGCACTGAAGCTTTCTTT
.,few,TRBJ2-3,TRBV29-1,CSVATRTSTDTQYF,TGCAGCGTTGCAACAAGAACTAGCACAGATACGCAGTATTTT
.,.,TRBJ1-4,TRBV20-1,CSATGDTNEKLFF,TGCAGTGCTACAGGGGATACTAATGAAAAACTGTTTTTT